This T cell receptor beta chain originates from a study of Tregs in tolerant kidney transplant recipients. Generated by immunoSEQ multiplex PCR, the TCRdb table keeps only in-frame clones and is missing some. Among roughly 70,000 clones listed, 84% were seen once. Trimming took 5 bases from V and 13 from J; bases not matched to a gene: 10. Per germline, CDR1 LGHNA and CDR2 YSLEER. The CDR3 is 13 residues long. This receptor was obtained from a human donor in good health. The genes are TRBV4-3 and TRBJ2-1; 8 positions agree with TRBD1. What was sequenced was CD4+ T cells from blood. The CDR3 is CASSFGQGLYQFF. Written as DNA, the CDR3 is TGCGCCAGCAGCTTCGGACAGGGACTTTATCAGTTCTTC.